This T cell receptor beta chain was sequenced for a study of T cell responses to AZD1222 COVID-19 vaccine. Study-level findings and limits: Spike-specific TCR breadth rose after two AZD1222 doses, and depth rose as well. Spike as a whole was targeted by vaccine-associated CD4 TCRs, dominant at 160-218 and 743-854. Clonal diversity may have been underestimated, and the donors were mostly white British, with more females than males. Of the AZD1222 recipients, only 5 or 6 were seropositive at baseline.

Measured with immunoSEQ multiplex PCR; TCRdb has only the in-frame clones, and not every one. The table has about 110,000 clones, around 90% seen once; the top ten hold approximately 4.5%. With respect to this clone: What it recognizes is unknown.

The CDR3 loop spans 12 amino acids. V was clipped by 4 bases and J by 1 base, with 5 bases between them. The germline gives CDR1 LGHDT, CDR2 YNNKEL (reference sequence). The sequence was obtained from an adult in good health. The rearrangement uses TRBV3-1 (or the pseudogene TRBV3-2) and TRBJ2-7; D remains ambiguous. This material consisted of peripheral blood, taken on day 0 of AZD1222 vaccination. DNA for the CDR3: TGTGCCAGCAGCCGCAGATCCTACGAGCAGTACTTC. This codes for CASSRRSYEQYF.